A single sample gave rise to the 3 T cell receptor beta chains below, sequenced in a study of T cells after yellow fever vaccination. MiXCR was run by TCRdb on the 5' RACE reads, yielding one entry per CDR3 protein. The sample carries about 180,000 distinct CDR3 sequences, roughly 6.2% recorded once. The material sequenced was CD4+ T cells sorted from PBMCs, taken on the day of the first yellow fever vaccination. Receptors were obtained from a man younger than 35 who received the YFV17D yellow fever vaccine.

The V gene is TRBV15, the J gene TRBJ2-5, with D possibly TRBD1 on 6 matching bases. V gave up 2 bases and J gave up 4 bases, with 11 bases separating them. Germline CDR1 is LNHNV and CDR2 is YYDKDF (reference sequence). The CDR3 has 14 amino acids. This CDR3 is CATSRTGQRETQYF. The CDR3 coding sequence is TGTGCCACCAGCAGAACAGGGCAACGAGAGACCCAGTACTTC.

At least ten counts were recorded for this clonotype. CDR3 sequence reads: CASSLIKGKEYF. The CDR3 DNA sequence: TGTGCCAGCAGTTTAATAAAAGGGAAGGAGTACTTC. The genes are TRBV12-3 or TRBV12-4 and TRBJ2-4, with D unclear. The CDR3 sequence is 12 residues long. With 2 bases removed from V and 14 bases from J, the gap between germline ends came to 13 bases.

This clonotype was seen ten or more times. The chain is built from TRBV6-5 and TRBJ2-6, with a weak D call TRBD2 (8 bases). The V end was cut by 2 bases, the J end by 4 bases, with 15 bases between. The CDR3 covers 17 residues. Germline V CDR1 and CDR2: MNHEY, SVGAGI. CDR3 residues: CASSYAQGTRGANVLTF. CDR3 sequence (DNA): TGTGCCAGCAGTTACGCACAGGGGACTAGGGGGGCCAACGTCCTGACTTTC.